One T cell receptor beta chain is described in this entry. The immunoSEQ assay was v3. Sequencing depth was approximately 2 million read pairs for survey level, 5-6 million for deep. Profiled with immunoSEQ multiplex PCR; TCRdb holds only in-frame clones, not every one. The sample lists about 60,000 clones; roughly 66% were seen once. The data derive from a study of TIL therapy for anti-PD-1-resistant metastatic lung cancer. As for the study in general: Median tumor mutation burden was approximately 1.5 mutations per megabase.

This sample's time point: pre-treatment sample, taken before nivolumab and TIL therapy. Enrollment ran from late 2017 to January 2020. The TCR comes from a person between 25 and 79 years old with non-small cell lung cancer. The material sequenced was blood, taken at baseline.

Here the CDR3 reads CASSLGFQQGSYEQYF. CDR3 in DNA: TGTGCCAGCAGCTTGGGGTTTCAGCAGGGGAGCTACGAGCAGTACTTC. The genes are TRBV5-6 and TRBJ2-7; tentatively, D is TRBD1 (6 bases). Germline lookup yields CDR1 SGHDT and CDR2 YYEEEE. CDR3 length: 16 amino acids. V was shortened by 0 bases and J by 3 bases, with 16 bases between the two germline ends.